This T cell receptor beta chain was documented in a study of T cells in Graves' hyperthyroidism and ophthalmopathy (dated by TCRdb to the late 2010s). For the study in its entirety: Peripheral blood was collected at initial diagnosis, before any treatment. After blood sampling, hyperthyroidism patients were treated with methimazole at a starting dose of 30 mg daily, and ophthalmopathy patients were treated with high-dose intravenous methylprednisolone. The paper describes TCR Vbeta CDR3 sequencing of 140 or so peripheral blood samples, made up of 43 ophthalmopathy patients, roughly 72 hyperthyroidism patients and around 17 progressor patients. The 100 or so discovery patients were divided at random into training and test sets in a 7:3 ratio. Whether ophthalmopathy could be predicted prospectively was tested in an independent validation cohort made up of 18 to 20 hyperthyroidism patients plus 17 patients who later progressed to ophthalmopathy. To identify distinguishing TCR V-J signatures, a discovery cohort of some 99 patients was used, comprising roughly 45 with Graves' ophthalmopathy and 57 with stable Graves' hyperthyroidism. Thyroid tissue and blood T-cell repertoires from six Graves' hyperthyroidism patients were also compared in the study. Study-wide findings and limitations: No statistical method was used to fix the sample size in advance, and group allocation was not hidden from the investigators. Blood samples also contained most of the expanded thyroid clonotypes (frequency above 0.001), which suggests that blood repertoires may reflect thyroid immune responses. A 13 V-J signature model separated ophthalmopathy from stable hyperthyroidism, with around 91% sensitivity and roughly 84% specificity in cross-validation and 80%/75% in testing. In validation, the model predicted progression to ophthalmopathy with around 71% sensitivity and over 72% specificity, a median of 6.5 months before onset.

TCR beta CDR3 regions were amplified from RNA transcripts. A first-round RT-PCR of the TCR CDR3 used the HTBI primer set with the Qiagen OneStep RT-PCR kit. Libraries were constructed in a second round of multiplex PCR, after which size selection and purification were carried out. The libraries were sequenced on an Illumina HiSeq2000 using paired-end 100 bp reads. On the study's bioinformatics: SOAPnuke was used to process the raw data, removing reads that contained adapters or uncalled bases, had a mean Phred below 15, or lacked an exact match to the constant primer or identifier. COPE v1.2.5 was used to merge high-quality paired reads, and clonotypes were defined as unique nucleotide sequences. Clonotypes were aligned to IMGT TRBV, TRBD and TRBJ reference segments using MiTCR v1.1. The analysis was restricted to V-J combinations with a frequency above 0.0001, which together covered 99.2% of the repertoires. A TCS score was defined as the ratio between F50 (clonal expansion) and ExV (chaos), using BLOSUM62-based TCRdist between CDR3 peptides within each V-J. Welch's t-statistics and random forest reduced 514 V-J features to some 14, which were used in a naive Bayes classifier (R e1071). The public reads were run again by TCRdb, first through fastp at Q25 and then through MiXCR, and only productive beta chains were kept. CDR3 protein sequences are deduplicated, and each keeps its most common genes and DNA. The authors' filters were not applied to this entry. Counted in this sample were 500,000 to 650,000 distinct CDR3 sequences; about 14% of them appeared once. The ten largest clones capture roughly an eighth of the sample.

CDR3 length: 14 amino acids, cysteine to phenylalanine. The sequence is cut down to CDR3 DNA, 42 bases in frame from base 1. CDR1 MNHNS and CDR2 SASEGT are derived from the germline V gene. Worth noting for this clonotype: Its antigen is not yet known. This may come from a read error, since a much larger clone is one base off.

Ophthalmopathy patients had moderately to severely active disease, Clinical Activity Score of at least 3, NOSPECS grade of at least 4, and duration under 3 months. Any patient with an uncontrolled infection, another autoimmune disease, pregnancy or lactation was excluded. Diagnoses were established on the basis of clinical symptoms, serum thyroxine and TRAb, thyroid ultrasound, and orbital computed tomography. PBMCs were separated from about 10 ml of fresh peripheral blood using Ficoll-Paque density gradient centrifugation. Trizol reagent was used to extract total RNA, and RNA quality was then checked on an Agilent 2100 Bioanalyzer.

Source material: blood. This TCR was sampled from a woman aged 50 to 60 with Graves' ophthalmopathy. The sequence joins TRBV6-1 to TRBJ1-3; TRBD1 is possibly the D segment (6 matching bases). The DNA reads as follows: TGTGCCAGCAGACTGAGGACAGCTGGAAACGCCATATATTTT. Its product reads: CASRLRTAGNAIYF.